This T cell receptor (beta chain) was captured by sequencing in a study of cytomegalovirus exposure and HLA in healthy donors. This clone was picked up a small number of times. The CDR3 is made up of 14 amino acids. The V end lost 10 bases, the J end lost 1 base, and 17 bases lay between the germline ends. Germline loops: CDR1 SNHLY, CDR2 FYNNEI. PCR used 60 Vbeta primers and 13 Jbeta primers. Generated by immunoSEQ multiplex PCR, the TCRdb table keeps only in-frame clones and is missing some. The sample contains 250,000 to 350,000 clones, just over 70% of which appear only once. J is TRBJ2-7 and V is TRBV2, with TRBD2 as a possible D gene (6 bases). This TCR was sampled from a female donor in good health and CMV-seronegative. The sample consisted of PBMCs. CDR3 nucleotides: TGTGCCACCTCACTTGCAGGAGGGTCCTACGAGCAGTACTTC. Amino acid sequence: CATSLAGGSYEQYF.